This entry concerns a single T cell receptor beta chain. What it binds is not known. PCR primers comprised 60 Vbeta and 13 Jbeta primers. Under the authors' procedure: Approximately 11 million of the 75 million to 95 million unique TCR beta chains counted in a later analysis were shared. Some clones are missing from TCRdb's copy, which holds only in-frame ones; the method was immunoSEQ multiplex PCR. V, J and clone size derive from that table, while D and trimming were established from the DNA sequence. Found here are about 120,000 clones, 60% to 80% of them singletons; the top ten hold approximately 2%. The sample is drawn from a study of cytomegalovirus exposure and HLA in healthy donors. Notes on the study in general: Per a prior analysis, the majority of TCR beta V segments were productive roughly 90% or roughly 30% of the time. HLA restriction was apparent for most CMV-associated TCR beta chains in a later analysis.

J lost 1 base, V lost 0 bases, and 1 base had no gene match. This CDR3 comprises 16 residues. Germline values: CDR1 SGHRS, CDR2 YFSETQ. For the donor in question, CMV serostatus went unrecorded. This sequence originates from a human donor in good health. Sequencing used PBMCs. The chain recombines TRBV5-1 with TRBJ2-6, with 7 bases identical to TRBD2. Here the CDR3 reads CASSLDGGSGANVLTF. CDR3 DNA sequence: TGCGCCAGCAGCTTGGACGGGGGGTCTGGGGCCAACGTCCTGACTTTC.